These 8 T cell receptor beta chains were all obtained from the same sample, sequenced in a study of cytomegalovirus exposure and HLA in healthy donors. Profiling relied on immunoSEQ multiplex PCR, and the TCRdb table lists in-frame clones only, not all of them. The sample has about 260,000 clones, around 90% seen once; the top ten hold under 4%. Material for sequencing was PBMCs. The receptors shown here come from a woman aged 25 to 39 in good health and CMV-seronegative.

The CDR3 reads CASSLPTDNEQFF. The DNA of the CDR3 is TGTGCCAGCAGCTTGCCCACTGACAATGAGCAGTTCTTC. This rearrangement joins TRBV5-6 to TRBJ2-1; no clear D gene. Trimming removed 1 base at V and 5 bases at J, with 7 bases between. The germline CDR1 and CDR2 sequences are SGHDT and YYEEEE. This CDR3 has 13 amino acids.

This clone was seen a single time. CDR3 loop: CASSSYRSAYEQYF. CDR3 DNA sequence: TGTGCCAGCAGCTCATACAGGAGCGCCTACGAGCAGTACTTC. J is TRBJ2-7 and V is TRBV5-4, with D tentatively TRBD1 (5 bases). The CDR3 consists of 14 residues. The germline V gene encodes CDR1 SGHNT and CDR2 YYREEE (reference sequence). Trimming took 3 bases from V and 2 from J, leaving 12 bases between them.

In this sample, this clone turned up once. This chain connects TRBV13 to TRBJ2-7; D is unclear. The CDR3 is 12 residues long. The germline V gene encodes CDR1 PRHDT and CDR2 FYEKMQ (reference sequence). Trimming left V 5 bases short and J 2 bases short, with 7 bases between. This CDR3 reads CASSAVAYEQYF. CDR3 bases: TGTGCCAGCAGCGCAGTCGCCTACGAGCAGTACTTC.

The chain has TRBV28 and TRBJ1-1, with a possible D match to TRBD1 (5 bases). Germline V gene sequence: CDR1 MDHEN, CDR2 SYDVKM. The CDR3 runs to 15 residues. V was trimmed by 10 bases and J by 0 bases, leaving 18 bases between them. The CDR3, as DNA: TGTGCCATTCTAGGGACCCTCTCCATGAACACTGAAGCTTTCTTT. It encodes CAILGTLSMNTEAFF.

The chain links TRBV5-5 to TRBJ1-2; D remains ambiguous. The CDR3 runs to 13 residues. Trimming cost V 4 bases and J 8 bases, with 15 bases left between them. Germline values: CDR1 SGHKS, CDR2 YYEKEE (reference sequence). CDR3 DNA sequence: TGTGCCAGCAGCCCGGGTGGGCGAGAGGGCTACACCTTC. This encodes CASSPGGREGYTF.

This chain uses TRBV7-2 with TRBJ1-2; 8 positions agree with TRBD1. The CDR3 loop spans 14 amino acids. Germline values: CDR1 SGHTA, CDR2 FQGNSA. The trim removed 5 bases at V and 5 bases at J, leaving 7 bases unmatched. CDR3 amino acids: CASSQGAGYYGYTF. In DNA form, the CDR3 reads TGTGCCAGCAGCCAGGGGGCAGGTTATTATGGCTACACCTTC.

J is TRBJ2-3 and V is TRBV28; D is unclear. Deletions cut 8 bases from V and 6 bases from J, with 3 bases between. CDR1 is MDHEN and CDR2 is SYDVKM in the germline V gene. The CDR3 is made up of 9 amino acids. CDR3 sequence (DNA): TGTGCCAGCGGTGATACGCAGTATTTT. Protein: CASGDTQYF.

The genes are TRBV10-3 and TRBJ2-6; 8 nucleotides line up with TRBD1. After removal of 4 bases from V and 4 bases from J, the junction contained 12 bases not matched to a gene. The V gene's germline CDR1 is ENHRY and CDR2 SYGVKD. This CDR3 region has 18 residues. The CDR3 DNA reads TGTGCCATCAGTGGCGAAGCAGGGGGCCCGAGGGGGGCCAACGTCCTGACTTTC. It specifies CAISGEAGGPRGANVLTF.